This paragraph reports one T cell receptor beta chain. The antigen remains undetermined. The sample belongs to a study of beta chain features in type 1 diabetes. Study conclusions and caveats: TCRB CDR3s were moderately but significantly shorter in Type 1 diabetes patients in all four CD4+ subsets.

By way of CD45RO/CCR7/CD25/CD127/CD95/CD27, the CD4+ regulatory, stem cell-like memory, central memory and naive cells were sorted. V was pared by 0 bases and J by 3 bases, with 13 bases between. Germline V gene data show CDR1 as SGHRS and CDR2 as YFSETQ. This CDR3 contains 15 residues. Every bit of the isolated RNA underwent reverse transcription, so sequencing read expressed TCRB transcripts. Several million reads was the average for naive, central memory and regulatory T cell samples. Sequenced by immunoSEQ multiplex PCR; TCRdb stores in-frame clones only, minus some. The data contain roughly 500,000 clones, over 10% of them seen just once; the ten biggest clones take up 0.046%.

This chain joins TRBV5-1 and TRBJ2-7; perhaps TRBD1 as D (5 bases). The TCR originated in a woman younger than 30 in good health. Source material: naive CD4+ T cells from blood. DNA of the CDR3: TGCGCCAGCAGCTTGGTAGGTCAAAGGGGCTACGAGCAGTACTTC. Translation: CASSLVGQRGYEQYF.